The 27 T cell receptor beta chains given below trace back to one sample, sequenced in a study of cytomegalovirus exposure and HLA in healthy donors. PCR amplification relied on 60 Vbeta primers (plus 13 Jbeta primers). Here immunoSEQ multiplex PCR was the method, and the copy in TCRdb shows in-frame clones only, minus some. The sample records approximately 160,000 clones, more than 65% being singletons. Material for sequencing was PBMCs. These receptors originate from a man aged 18 to 30 in good health and CMV-seropositive.

The chain is built from TRBV7-8 and TRBJ2-5; D not resolved. Germline loops: CDR1 SGHVS, CDR2 FQNEAQ. This CDR3 region has 14 residues. Between the trimmed V and J ends, which lost 2 bases and 5 bases, there was a span of 12 bases. Here the CDR3 reads CASSLSTRSETQYF. DNA for the CDR3: TGTGCCAGCAGCTTAAGTACTCGGTCGGAGACCCAGTACTTC.

The CDR3 DNA reads as TGTGCCAGCAGTAGGGGACAGGGGCCGGGGGCCAACGTCCTGACTTTC. This encodes CASSRGQGPGANVLTF. The chain uses TRBV5-6 and TRBJ2-6, with TRBD1 matching over 10 bases. Germline CDR1 is SGHDT and CDR2 is YYEEEE. The CDR3 sequence is 16 residues long. V was pared by 5 bases and J by 4 bases, with 6 bases of the junction left unmatched.

The chain has TRBV13 and TRBJ2-6; 9 bases line up with TRBD1. The junction had 8 bases not matched to a gene; V was cut back by 2 bases and J by 0 bases. The CDR3 has 19 residues. Germline lookup yields CDR1 PRHDT and CDR2 FYEKMQ (reference sequence). The CDR3 DNA follows: TGTGCCAGCAGCTTACTACGGGACAGGGCTTTCTCTGGGGCCAACGTCCTGACTTTC. Residues: CASSLLRDRAFSGANVLTF.

The chain carries TRBV7-9 and TRBJ1-1; 9 bases line up with TRBD1. This CDR3 is built from 13 residues. Germline V gives CDR1 SEHNR, CDR2 FQNEAQ (reference sequence). The V gene end was trimmed by 6 bases and the J gene end by 3 bases; junction bases not matched to a gene: 2. The chain's CDR3 is CASSRQGDTEAFF. The CDR3 bases are TGTGCCAGCAGTCGACAGGGGGACACTGAAGCTTTCTTT. Complete variable domain (other parts from reference TRBV7-9 and TRBJ1-1): DTGVSQNPRHKITKRGQNVTFRCDPISEHNRLYWYRQTLGQGPEFLTYFQNEAQLEKSRLLSDRFSAERPKGSFSTLEIQRTEQGDSAMYLCASSRQGDTEAFFGQGTRLTVV.

The V gene is TRBV2, the J gene TRBJ1-1; no clear D gene. This CDR3 has 13 amino acids. Between the trimmed V and J ends, which lost 3 bases and 4 bases, there was a span of 9 bases. CDR1 and CDR2 from the germline V gene are SNHLY and FYNNEI. CDR3: CASSERAGTEAFF. CDR3 DNA sequence: TGTGCCAGCAGTGAGAGGGCGGGCACTGAAGCTTTCTTT. Full variable domain (outside the CDR3, taken from reference TRBV2 and TRBJ1-1): EPEVTQTPSHQVTQMGQEVILRCVPISNHLYFYWYRQILGQKVEFLVSFYNNEISEKSEIFDDQFSVERPDGSNFTLKIRSTKLEDSAMYFCASSERAGTEAFFGQGTRLTVV.

The chain joins TRBV11-2 to TRBJ2-3; tentative D call: TRBD2 (6 bases). The length of the CDR3 is 16 residues. CDR1 is SGHAT, CDR2 FQNNGV, per germline. V lost 4 bases to trimming and J lost 5 bases, with 19 bases between them. CDR3 nucleotides: TGTGCCAGCAGCTCGGTGGGGGGTCGGGGTAGAGATACGCAGTATTTT. Its protein product is CASSSVGGRGRDTQYF.

The rearrangement uses TRBV21-1 and TRBJ2-7; the table assigns TRBD2, which was not confirmed against the DNA. TRBV21-1 is a pseudogene locus. The CDR3 covers 16 residues. This CDR3 is CASSKQLAGGYLGQYV. CDR3 coding DNA: TGTGCCAGCAGCAAACAACTAGCGGGGGGGTATCTGGGGCAGTACGTC.

This clone was detected only once. The chain couples TRBV28 to TRBJ1-4, with 10 bases aligning to TRBD1. Germline CDR1 MDHEN, CDR2 SYDVKM. The CDR3 has 17 residues. The V and J ends lost 3 bases and 8 bases, in that order; junction bases with no gene match: 12. The CDR3 DNA reads TGTGCCAGCAGTTTCCGGGACAGGGGAGTTTACGGGGAAAAACTGTTTTTT. Translation gives CASSFRDRGVYGEKLFF.

V gene TRBV7-9 combines with J gene TRBJ1-2; 10 nucleotides match TRBD1. The CDR3 spans 14 residues. The germline CDR1 and CDR2 sequences are SEHNR and FQNEAQ (reference sequence). The trim removed 6 bases at V and 8 bases at J, leaving 9 bases unmatched. CDR3 residues: CASSSGTGERGYTF. For the CDR3, the DNA is TGTGCCAGCAGTTCCGGGACAGGGGAGCGCGGCTACACCTTC.

This chain uses TRBV5-1 with TRBJ1-1, with 8 bases lining up with TRBD1. The germline V gene encodes CDR1 SGHRS and CDR2 YFSETQ. The CDR3 runs 19 residues. J lost 1 base, V lost 1 base, and 15 bases had no gene match. The DNA of the CDR3 is TGCGCCAGCAGCTTGACTAGAAACCTTCGGGACAGGAGGAACACTGAAGCTTTCTTT. Translation: CASSLTRNLRDRRNTEAFF.

This clone was observed a few times. The rearrangement links TRBV7-2 to TRBJ1-2; D remains ambiguous. Trimming pared 2 bases from V and 2 bases from J, leaving 9 bases between. The CDR3 is 14 residues long. The germline V gene has CDR1 SGHTA and CDR2 FQGNSA. The CDR3 nucleotides read TGTGCCAGCAGCTTACTTGGGGAGAACTATGGCTACACCTTC. Its protein product is CASSLLGENYGYTF.

CDR3 protein: CASRAGQITTDTQYF. In nucleotides, the CDR3 is TGCGCCAGCAGGGCGGGACAGATTACCACAGATACGCAGTATTTT. This rearrangement joins TRBV5-1 to TRBJ2-3; weak D call: TRBD1 (7 bases). The length of the CDR3 is 15 residues. CDR1 SGHRS and CDR2 YFSETQ come from the germline V gene. The ends were cut back, 5 bases at V and 2 bases at J, with 15 bases in the middle.

The chain recombines TRBV6-5 with TRBJ1-2; 7 bases match TRBD1. V shed 7 bases and J 4 bases; nucleotides not matched to a gene: 3. The CDR3 runs to 12 residues. Germline V gene lookup returns CDR1 MNHEY and CDR2 SVGAGI. The CDR3 region has the DNA TGTGCCAGCACGAGACAGGGCTATGGCTACACCTTC. It yields the protein CASTRQGYGYTF.

In DNA form, the CDR3 reads TGTGCCAGTGCAGGGAGGTGGGCTAATGAAAAACTGTTTTTT. The encoded protein is CASAGRWANEKLFF. The chain is built from TRBV19 and TRBJ1-4; D perhaps matches TRBD1 (5 bases). The germline V gene encodes CDR1 LNHDA and CDR2 SQIVND (reference sequence). The CDR3 contains 14 residues. Trimming left V 8 bases short and J 3 bases short, with 13 bases between.

This clone has just a few counts. V usage is TRBV29-1 and J usage is TRBJ2-2; D is possibly TRBD2 (5 bases). Looked up from germline, CDR1 is SQVTM and CDR2 is ANQGSEA. The CDR3 covers 14 residues. V was trimmed by 4 bases and J by 0 bases, leaving 9 bases between them. The CDR3 DNA sequence: TGCAGCGTTGGGGTAGCGTCGAACACCGGGGAGCTGTTTTTT. This gives the protein CSVGVASNTGELFF.

This clone is a singleton in its sample. The CDR3 loop is CASSSTSGVYEQYV. CDR3 DNA sequence: TGTGCCAGCAGCTCGACTAGCGGGGTATACGAGCAGTACGTC. This chain joins TRBV5-6 and TRBJ2-7; 11 bases agree with TRBD2. Trimming at V came to 3 bases and at J to 4 bases, leaving 3 bases not matched to a gene. This CDR3 region has 14 residues. Germline CDR1 SGHDT, CDR2 YYEEEE.

The gene calls are TRBV30 and TRBJ1-2, with TRBD1 matching over 8 bases. CDR3 length: 14 residues. Germline CDR1 and CDR2: GTSNPN and SVGIG (reference sequence). The V segment lost 1 base and the J segment 3 bases; nucleotides outside the gene matches: 4. CDR3 DNA sequence: TGTGCCTGGAGTGGCTCAGGGGGCGACTATGGCTACACCTTC. Translation: CAWSGSGGDYGYTF.

This clone appeared a few times. This chain uses TRBV9 with TRBJ2-5; 8 nucleotides align to TRBD1. This CDR3 is built from 13 residues. Germline V gives CDR1 SGDLS, CDR2 YYNGEE. The J segment lost 4 bases and the V segment lost 3 bases, leaving 2 bases of the junction unmatched. CDR3 sequence (DNA): TGTGCCAGCAGCGGGACAGGGATAGAGACCCAGTACTTC. It specifies CASSGTGIETQYF.

The chain links TRBV13 to TRBJ2-1; D not resolved. With 4 bases removed from V and 0 bases from J, the gap between germline ends came to 13 bases. From germline, CDR1 is PRHDT and CDR2 FYEKMQ (reference sequence). The CDR3 spans 16 residues. The CDR3 DNA sequence: TGTGCCAGCAGCTCACGAGCGTTGAGCTCCTACAATGAGCAGTTCTTC. Translating it yields CASSSRALSSYNEQFF.

This clone was observed a few times. The J gene is TRBJ2-7, the V gene TRBV7-7; D possibly corresponds to TRBD2 (7 bases). The CDR3 runs 16 residues. From germline, CDR1 is SSHAT and CDR2 FNYEAQ (reference sequence). The DNA of the CDR3 is TGTGCTAGCAGCTCACAGTGGGGAGGGGGGGCCTACGAGCAGTACGTC. It yields the protein CASSSQWGGGAYEQYV.

The chain uses TRBV28 and TRBJ1-1; TRBD1 matches at 11 bases. The trim removed 5 bases at V and 6 bases at J, leaving 5 bases unmatched. This CDR3 comprises 14 residues. The germline CDR1 and CDR2 sequences are MDHEN and SYDVKM. The CDR3 nucleotides read TGTGCCAGCAGTGGACAGGGGGCAGTGGCTGAAGCTTTCTTT. Translated: CASSGQGAVAEAFF. The variable domain in full, with the rest retrieved from reference TRBV28 and TRBJ1-1, is DVKVTQSSRYLVKRTGEKVFLECVQDMDHENMFWYRQDPGLGLRLIYFSYDVKMKEKGDIPEGYSVSREKKERFSLILESASTNQTSMYLCASSGQGAVAEAFFGQGTRLTVV.

V gene TRBV4-1 combines with J gene TRBJ1-2; unclear D gene. CDR1 is MGHRA and CDR2 is YSYEKL in the germline V gene. This CDR3 contains 15 residues. V lost 4 bases and J lost 3, with 15 bases in between. The CDR3 nucleotides are TGCGCCAGCAGCCCCCTCGCCCAGGCCCACTATGGCTACACCTTC. Translation: CASSPLAQAHYGYTF.

This clone was detected a few times. The J gene is TRBJ2-5, the V gene TRBV7-9; D is undetermined. Germline CDR1 is SEHNR and CDR2 is FQNEAQ (reference sequence). V was shortened by 10 bases and J by 1 base, with 10 bases between the two germline ends. This CDR3 spans 12 amino acids. The CDR3 reads CATSQLQETQYF. The CDR3 nucleotides read TGTGCCACTTCACAGCTCCAAGAGACCCAGTACTTC.

The chain links TRBV10-2 to TRBJ1-2; D is perhaps TRBD1 (5 bases). CDR1 is WSHSY, CDR2 SAAADI, per germline. With 5 bases removed from V and 7 bases from J, the gap between germline ends came to 17 bases. CDR3 size: 14 residues. This chain's CDR3 is CASSPMGGVVGYTF. In DNA, the CDR3 is TGCGCCAGCAGTCCTATGGGGGGGGTAGTTGGCTACACCTTC.

The CDR3 reads CASSLNTGGTEAFF. Written as DNA, the CDR3 is TGTGCCAGCAGCTTAAATACAGGGGGCACTGAAGCTTTCTTT. The rearrangement uses TRBV7-6 and TRBJ1-1; TRBD1 agrees at 8 bases. The CDR3 spans 14 residues. Germline V gives CDR1 SGHVS, CDR2 FNYEAQ. J gave up 4 bases and V 2 bases, and 3 bases lay outside the gene matches.

The chain employs TRBV2 and TRBJ2-3; the D gene is possibly TRBD1 (6 bases). Germline CDR1 SNHLY, CDR2 FYNNEI. Trimming took 8 bases from V and 2 from J, leaving 14 bases between them. The CDR3 length is 14 residues. Written as DNA, the CDR3 is TGTGCCAGCCTAGAGACAGGTTACACAGATACGCAGTATTTT. Translated, it gives CASLETGYTDTQYF.

With respect to this clone: Other DNA sequences in this sample translate to the same CDR3. The V call is TRBV6-1, the J call TRBJ1-1; D gene ambiguous. Germline V gives CDR1 MNHNS, CDR2 SASEGT. Trimming stripped 2 bases from V and 1 base from J, with 5 bases between. The CDR3 consists of 13 residues. The CDR3 nucleotides read TGTGCCAGCAGTGAACGGGGGAACACTGAAGCTTTCTTT. Translated, it gives CASSERGNTEAFF.